This T cell receptor (beta chain) came from a study of blood T cells in healthy people across ages. Turning to the study itself: Template switching picked up about one barcoded beta molecule for each two T cells.

Sample-barcoded 5' priming and a J-beta primer mix drove a second PCR of roughly 6 to 12 cycles. Every cDNA was tagged by a template-switch adaptor with 12 random nucleotides. TCRdb passed the 5' RACE reads through MiXCR, listing each CDR3 protein once. Of about 1.8 million distinct CDR3 sequences in the sample, less than 50% were seen once. This clonotype has a handful of counts. This CDR3 comprises 14 residues. V lost 4 bases to trimming and J lost 7 bases; unmatched junction nucleotides: 7. Germline CDR1 reads MNHGY; CDR2 reads SAAAGT. V and J are TRBV6-8 and TRBJ2-1; TRBD1 agrees at 7 bases. Sequences were obtained from blood. This TCR derives from a woman aged 40 to 50 in good health. CDR3: CASSSTDRVNEQFF. CDR3 coding DNA: TGTGCCAGCAGTTCCACCGACAGGGTTAATGAGCAGTTCTTC.